This TCR beta chain was profiled in a study of CD8+CD57+ T cells in acquired aplastic anemia listed by TCRdb under 2018. At the level of the whole study: A mean of roughly 2.9 ug of DNA, ranging from roughly 0.18 to 30 ug, was extracted from sorted CD4+ and CD8+ cells. Mean read counts for healthy donor samples were around 10 million for CD4+ cells and 11.0 million for CD8+ cells. The paper's findings and limits, for the study overall: Patients and healthy controls showed no significant difference in CD8+ Simpson's diversity (P=0.060). About 30 CD8+ CDR3 sequences were found to be shared between patients and controls, but these sequences appeared to be highly expressed in patients and within the immunodominant clones of the patients.

Genomic DNA was used as template for profiling of TCR beta VDJ combinations and CDR3 sequences. An Illumina HiSeq 2000 was the platform used for TCR repertoire sequencing. Per the authors' processing: TRBV/TRBJ rearrangement plots, CDR3 size and DJ length profiles, and Simpson's diversity index were used to assess repertoires. The most abundant DNA sequence in the deep sequencing data was taken as the immunodominant clone. CDR3 amino acid sequences were screened for sharing across subjects and compared with published repertoires and the VDJdb database. TCRdb reran the public reads through fastp at Q25 and MiXCR, keeping productive beta chains. Identical CDR3 protein sequences are pooled into one entry, listed with their most common genes and DNA. None of the V and J calls come from the authors' own analysis; TCRdb made them. The sample data list hundreds of thousands of distinct CDR3 sequences, and 55% to 70% of these were observed just once. The ten most abundant clones make up under 5% of the sample.

To note about this clonotype: Its specific antigen is unknown. Nothing much larger sits one base from this clone, and base qualities are not available.

The CDR3 sequence holds 17 residues, the cysteine and phenylalanine included. Only the CDR3 DNA stays, 51 bases, in frame from base 1. Looking up the germline V gene yields CDR1 SGHRS and CDR2 YFSETQ. V and J lose 0 bases and 5 bases, and a span of 15 bases separates them. The study deep-sequenced TCR repertoires of sorted CD4+ and CD8+ blood T cells from severe aplastic anemia patients and healthy subjects. Ficoll-Paque density gradient centrifugation was used to isolate peripheral blood mononuclear cells. Before DNA extraction, CD4+ and CD8+ T cells were sorted with FACS or magnetic beads. The sequencing input was sorted CD4+, CD8+, or CD8+CD57+ T cells (not recorded which) from PBMCs. The receptor's source is a human donor in good health, serving as a control. The chain was built from TRBV5-1 and TRBJ1-6, with the D gene not confidently named. The CDR3 region: CASSLETGIHHNSPLHF. The DNA is as follows: TGCGCCAGCAGCTTGGAGACTGGGATCCACCATAATTCACCCCTCCACTTT.